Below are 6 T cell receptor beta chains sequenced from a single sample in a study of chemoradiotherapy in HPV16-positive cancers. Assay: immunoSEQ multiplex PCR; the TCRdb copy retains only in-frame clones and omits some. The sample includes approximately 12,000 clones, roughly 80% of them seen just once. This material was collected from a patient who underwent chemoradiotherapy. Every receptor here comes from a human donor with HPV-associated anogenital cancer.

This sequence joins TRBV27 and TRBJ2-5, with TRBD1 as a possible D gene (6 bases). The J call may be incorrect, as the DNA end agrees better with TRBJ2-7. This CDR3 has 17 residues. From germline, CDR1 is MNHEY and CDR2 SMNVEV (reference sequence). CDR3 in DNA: TGTGCCAGCAGTTTAAGGGGAAGGGGGATTAGCTCCTACGAGCAGTACTTC. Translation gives CASSLRGRGISSYEQYF.

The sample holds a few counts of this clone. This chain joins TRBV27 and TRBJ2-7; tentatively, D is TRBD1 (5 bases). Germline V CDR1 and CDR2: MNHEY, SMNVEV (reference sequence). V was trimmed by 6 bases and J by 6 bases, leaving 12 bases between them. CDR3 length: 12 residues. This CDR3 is CASSTGLAEQYF. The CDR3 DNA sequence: TGTGCCAGCAGCACAGGCCTCGCCGAGCAGTACTTC.

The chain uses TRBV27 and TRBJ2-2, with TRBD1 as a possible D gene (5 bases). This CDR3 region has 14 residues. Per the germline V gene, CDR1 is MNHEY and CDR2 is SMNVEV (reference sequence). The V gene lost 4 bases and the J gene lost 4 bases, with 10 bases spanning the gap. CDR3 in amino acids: CASSSTTATGELFF. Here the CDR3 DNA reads TGTGCCAGCAGTTCCACGACAGCCACCGGGGAGCTGTTTTTT.

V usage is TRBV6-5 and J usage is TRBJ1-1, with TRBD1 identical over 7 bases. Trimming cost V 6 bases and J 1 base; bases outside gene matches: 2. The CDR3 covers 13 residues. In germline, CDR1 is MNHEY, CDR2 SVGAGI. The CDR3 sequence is CASRQGRNTEAFF. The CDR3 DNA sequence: TGTGCCAGCAGACAGGGGCGGAACACTGAAGCTTTCTTT.

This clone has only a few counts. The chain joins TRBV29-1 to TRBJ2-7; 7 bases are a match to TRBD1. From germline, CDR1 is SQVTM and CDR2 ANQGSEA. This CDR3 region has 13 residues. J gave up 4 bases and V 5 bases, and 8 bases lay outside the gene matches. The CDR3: CSVSTGDLYEQYF. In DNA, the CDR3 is TGCAGCGTTTCCACAGGGGACCTATACGAGCAGTACTTC.

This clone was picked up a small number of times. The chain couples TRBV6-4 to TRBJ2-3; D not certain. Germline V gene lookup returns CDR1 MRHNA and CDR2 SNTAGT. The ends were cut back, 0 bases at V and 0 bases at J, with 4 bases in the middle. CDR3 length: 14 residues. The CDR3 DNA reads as TGTGCCAGCAGTGACTCGGACAGCACAGATACGCAGTATTTT. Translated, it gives CASSDSDSTDTQYF.